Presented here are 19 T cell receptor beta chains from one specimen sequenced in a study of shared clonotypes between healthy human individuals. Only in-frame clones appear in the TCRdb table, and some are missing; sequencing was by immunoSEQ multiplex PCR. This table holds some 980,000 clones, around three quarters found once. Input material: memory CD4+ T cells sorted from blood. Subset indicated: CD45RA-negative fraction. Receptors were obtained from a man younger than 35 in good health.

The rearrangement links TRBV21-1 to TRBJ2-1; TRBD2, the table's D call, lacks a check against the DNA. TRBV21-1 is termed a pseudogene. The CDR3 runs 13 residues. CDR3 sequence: CASSAPTTVKPFF. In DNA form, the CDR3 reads TGTGCCAGCAGCGCCCCCACCACGGTTAAGCCGTTCTTC.

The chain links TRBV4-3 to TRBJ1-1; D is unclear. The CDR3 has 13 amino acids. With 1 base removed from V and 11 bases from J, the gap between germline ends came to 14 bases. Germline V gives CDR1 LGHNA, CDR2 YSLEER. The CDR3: CASSQGLGDLAFF. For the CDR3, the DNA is TGCGCCAGCAGCCAAGGCTTGGGAGACCTTGCTTTCTTT.

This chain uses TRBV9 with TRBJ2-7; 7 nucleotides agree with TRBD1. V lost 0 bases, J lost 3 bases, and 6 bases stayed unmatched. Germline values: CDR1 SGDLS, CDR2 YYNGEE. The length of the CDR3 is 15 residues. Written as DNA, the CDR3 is TGTGCCAGCAGCGTAGAGGAGACAGGGATCTACGAGCAGTACTTC. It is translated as CASSVEETGIYEQYF.

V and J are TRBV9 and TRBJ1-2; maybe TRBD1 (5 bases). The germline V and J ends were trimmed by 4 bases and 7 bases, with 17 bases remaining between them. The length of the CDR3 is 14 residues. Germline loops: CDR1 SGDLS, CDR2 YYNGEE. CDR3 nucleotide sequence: TGTGCCAGCAGCACGCGGACACCGGAGCGTGGCTACACCTTC. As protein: CASSTRTPERGYTF.

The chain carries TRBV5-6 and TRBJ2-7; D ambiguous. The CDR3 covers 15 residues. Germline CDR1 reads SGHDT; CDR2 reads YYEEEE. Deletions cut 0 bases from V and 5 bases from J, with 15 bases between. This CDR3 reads CASSLVSAFIHEQYF. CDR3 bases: TGTGCCAGCAGCTTGGTTTCAGCATTCATCCACGAGCAGTACTTC.

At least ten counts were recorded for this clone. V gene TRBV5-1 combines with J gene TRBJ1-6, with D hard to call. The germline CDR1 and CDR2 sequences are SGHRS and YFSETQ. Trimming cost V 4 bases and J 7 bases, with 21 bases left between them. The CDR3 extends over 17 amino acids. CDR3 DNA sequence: TGCGCCAGCAGCGAAAAATTAACCGGCGGGTTGAATTCACCCCTCCACTTT. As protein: CASSEKLTGGLNSPLHF.

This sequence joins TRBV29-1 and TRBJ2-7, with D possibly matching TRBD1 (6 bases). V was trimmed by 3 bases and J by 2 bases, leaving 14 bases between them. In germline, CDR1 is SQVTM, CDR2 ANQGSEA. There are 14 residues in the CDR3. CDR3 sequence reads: CSVDASQGTYEQYF. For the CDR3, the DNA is TGCAGCGTTGACGCTTCGCAGGGGACCTACGAGCAGTACTTC.

CDR3 sequence (DNA): TGTGCCAGCAGTTTTGCGCAGGGGGACACTGAAGCTTTCTTT. Translating gives CASSFAQGDTEAFF. The rearrangement uses TRBV28 and TRBJ1-1; 7 bases line up with TRBD1. Looked up from germline, CDR1 is MDHEN and CDR2 is SYDVKM. The CDR3 length is 14 residues. The V and J ends lost 3 bases and 3 bases, in that order; junction bases with no gene match: 4.

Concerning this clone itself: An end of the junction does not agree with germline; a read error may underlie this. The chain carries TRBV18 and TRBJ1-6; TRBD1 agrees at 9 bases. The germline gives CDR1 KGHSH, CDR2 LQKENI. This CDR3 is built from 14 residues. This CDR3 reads CASSPRDRESPLHF. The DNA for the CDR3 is TGTGCCAGCTCGCCACGGGACAGGGAATCACCCCTCCACTTT.

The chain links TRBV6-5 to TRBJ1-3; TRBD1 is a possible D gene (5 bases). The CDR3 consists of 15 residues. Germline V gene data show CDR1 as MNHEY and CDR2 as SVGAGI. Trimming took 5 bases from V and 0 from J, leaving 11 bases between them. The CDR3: CASSPGTISGNTIYF. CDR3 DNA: TGTGCCAGCAGTCCCGGGACCATCTCTGGAAACACCATATATTTT.

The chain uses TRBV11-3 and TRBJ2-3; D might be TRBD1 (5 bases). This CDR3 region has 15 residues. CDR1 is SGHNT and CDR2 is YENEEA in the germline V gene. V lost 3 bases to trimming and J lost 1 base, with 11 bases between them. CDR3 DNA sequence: TGTGCCAGCAGCTTGGGCAGGGTCGGCACAGATACGCAGTATTTT. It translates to CASSLGRVGTDTQYF.

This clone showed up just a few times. The CDR3 protein is CASSHRSLSPGRNEQFF. The CDR3 DNA sequence: TGTGCCAGCAGCCACCGCTCTCTCAGCCCTGGGAGGAATGAGCAGTTCTTC. This chain uses TRBV27 with TRBJ2-1; possible D gene TRBD2, 6 bases. Trimming pared 6 bases from V and 7 bases from J, leaving 25 bases between. This CDR3 is built from 17 residues. Looked up from germline, CDR1 is MNHEY and CDR2 is SMNVEV (reference sequence).

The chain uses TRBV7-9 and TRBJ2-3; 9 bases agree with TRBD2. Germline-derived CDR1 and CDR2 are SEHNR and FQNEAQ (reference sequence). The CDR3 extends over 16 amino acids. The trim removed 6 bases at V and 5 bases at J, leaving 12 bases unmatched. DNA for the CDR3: TGTGCCAGCAGTCCCCGGGCCGCGGGGGGGCGAGATACGCAGTATTTT. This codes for CASSPRAAGGRDTQYF.

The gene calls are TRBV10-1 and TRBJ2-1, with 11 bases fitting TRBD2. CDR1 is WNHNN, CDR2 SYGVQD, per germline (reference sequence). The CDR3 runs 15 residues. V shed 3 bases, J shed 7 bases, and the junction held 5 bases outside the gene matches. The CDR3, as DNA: TGCGCCAGCAGTGATCCTAGCGGGGGGAAGAATGAGCAGTTCTTC. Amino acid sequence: CASSDPSGGKNEQFF.

The CDR3 region is CAWRGQGTNTIYF. Here the CDR3 DNA reads TGTGCCTGGAGAGGGCAGGGTACGAACACCATATATTTT. The chain links TRBV30 to TRBJ1-3, with a possible D match to TRBD1 (5 bases). In germline, CDR1 is GTSNPN, CDR2 SVGIG (reference sequence). Trimming pared 3 bases from V and 7 bases from J, leaving 13 bases between. The CDR3 consists of 13 residues.

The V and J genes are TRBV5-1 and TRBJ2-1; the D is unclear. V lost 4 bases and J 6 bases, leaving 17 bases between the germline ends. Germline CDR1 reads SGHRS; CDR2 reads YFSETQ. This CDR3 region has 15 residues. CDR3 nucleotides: TGCGCCAGCAGCGCCGACTTGCAACCCGTCAATGAGCAGTTCTTC. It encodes CASSADLQPVNEQFF.

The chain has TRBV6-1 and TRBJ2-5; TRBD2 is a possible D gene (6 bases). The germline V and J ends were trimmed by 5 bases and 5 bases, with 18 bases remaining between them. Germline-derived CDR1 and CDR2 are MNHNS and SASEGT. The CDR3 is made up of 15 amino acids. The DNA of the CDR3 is TGTGCCAGCAGTCTCTTGACTAGTCGTATGGAGACCCAGTACTTC. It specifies CASSLLTSRMETQYF.

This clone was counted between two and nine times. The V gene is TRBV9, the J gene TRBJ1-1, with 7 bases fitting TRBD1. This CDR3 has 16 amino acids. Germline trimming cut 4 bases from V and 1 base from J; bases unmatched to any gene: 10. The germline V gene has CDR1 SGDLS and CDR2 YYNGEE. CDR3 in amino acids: CASSPPRGTANTEAFF. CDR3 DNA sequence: TGTGCCAGCAGCCCACCCAGGGGGACAGCGAACACTGAAGCTTTCTTT.

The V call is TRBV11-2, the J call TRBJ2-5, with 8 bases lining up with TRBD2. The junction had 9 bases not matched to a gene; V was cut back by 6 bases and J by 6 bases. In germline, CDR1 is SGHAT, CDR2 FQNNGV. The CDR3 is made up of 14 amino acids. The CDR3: CASSSGAGEKTQYF. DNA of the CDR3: TGTGCCAGCAGTTCCGGAGCGGGGGAGAAGACCCAGTACTTC. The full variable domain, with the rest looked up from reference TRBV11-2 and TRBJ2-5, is EAGVAQSPRYKIIEKRQSVAFWCNPISGHATLYWYQQILGQGPKLLIQFQNNGVVDDSQLPKDRFSAERLKGVDSTLKIQPAKLEDSAVYLCASSSGAGEKTQYFGPGTRLLVL.